Listed here is a single T cell receptor beta chain. Its antigen is as yet unknown. This sample is part of a study of cytomegalovirus exposure and HLA in healthy donors. Study outcomes and limitations: Analysis was carried out at a later point, and it linked a missense DCLRE1C variant to TCR beta V- and J-gene trimming. A few of the chains that were CMV-associated were confirmed in vitro to be specific for CMV antigens. A later analysis linked roughly 17,000 TCR beta sequences to HLA alleles at 0.05 false discovery rate.

After removal of 5 bases from V and 1 base from J, the junction contained 2 bases not matched to a gene. This CDR3 has 13 amino acids. Germline CDR1 GTSNPN, CDR2 SVGIG (reference sequence). PCR was performed using 60 Vbeta and 13 Jbeta primers. Data came from immunoSEQ multiplex PCR; TCRdb stores just in-frame clones and leaves some out. The sample has 200,000 to 300,000 clones; about 83% are singletons. As for the donors, each was a healthy bone marrow donor. The clonotype was recovered from a woman between 35 and 50 years old in good health and CMV-seropositive. The chain has TRBV30 and TRBJ2-3; 8 bases are a match to TRBD1. Sequences were obtained from PBMCs. CDR3 sequence (DNA): TGTGCCTGGGAGACAGGGGGCACAGATACGCAGTATTTT. Its protein is CAWETGGTDTQYF. Looking up the rest from reference TRBV30 and TRBJ2-3 gives the full variable domain: SQTIHQWPATLVQPVGSPLSLECTVEGTSNPNLYWYRQAAGRGLQLLFYSVGIGQISSEVPQNLSASRPQDRQFILSSKKLLLSDSGFYLCAWETGGTDTQYFGPGTRLTVL.